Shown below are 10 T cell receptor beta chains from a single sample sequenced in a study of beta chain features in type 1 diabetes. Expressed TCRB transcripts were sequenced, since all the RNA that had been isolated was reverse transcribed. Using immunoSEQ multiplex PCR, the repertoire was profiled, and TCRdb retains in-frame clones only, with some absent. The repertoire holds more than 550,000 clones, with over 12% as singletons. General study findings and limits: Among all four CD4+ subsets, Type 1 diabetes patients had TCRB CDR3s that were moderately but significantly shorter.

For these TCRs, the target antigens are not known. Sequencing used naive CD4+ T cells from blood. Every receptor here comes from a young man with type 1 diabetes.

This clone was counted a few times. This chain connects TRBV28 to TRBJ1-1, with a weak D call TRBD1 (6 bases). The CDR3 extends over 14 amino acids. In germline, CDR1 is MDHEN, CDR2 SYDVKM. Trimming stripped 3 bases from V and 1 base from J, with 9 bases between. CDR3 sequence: CASSFQGRNTEAFF. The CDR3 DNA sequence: TGTGCCAGCAGTTTTCAGGGGAGGAACACTGAAGCTTTCTTT.

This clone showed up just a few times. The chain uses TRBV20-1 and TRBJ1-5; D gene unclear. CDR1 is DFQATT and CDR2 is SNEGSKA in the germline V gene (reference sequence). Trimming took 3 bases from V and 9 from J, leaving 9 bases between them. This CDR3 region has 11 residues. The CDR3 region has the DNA TGCAGTGCTAGGGACTCTGGGCCCCAGCATTTT. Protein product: CSARDSGPQHF.

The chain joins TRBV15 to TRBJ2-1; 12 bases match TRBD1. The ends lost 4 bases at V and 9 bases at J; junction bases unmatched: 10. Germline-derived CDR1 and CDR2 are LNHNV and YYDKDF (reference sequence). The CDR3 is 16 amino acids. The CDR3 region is CATSTGTGGALGEQFF. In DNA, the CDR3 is TGTGCCACCAGCACCGGGACAGGGGGCGCCTTGGGTGAGCAGTTCTTC.

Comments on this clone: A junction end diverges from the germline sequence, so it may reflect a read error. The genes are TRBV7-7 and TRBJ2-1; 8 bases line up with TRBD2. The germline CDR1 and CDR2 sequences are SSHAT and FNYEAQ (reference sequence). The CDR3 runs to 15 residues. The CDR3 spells CASSPSSGSYNEQFF. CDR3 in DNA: TGTGCTAGCAGCCCCTCAAGCGGGAGCTACAATGAGCAGTTCTTC. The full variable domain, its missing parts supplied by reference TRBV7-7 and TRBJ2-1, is GAGVSQSPRYKVTKRGQDVTLRCDPISSHATLYWYQQALGQGPEFLTYFNYEAQPDKSGLPSDRFSAERPEGSISTLTIQRTEQRDSAMYRCASSPSSGSYNEQFFGPGTRLTVL.

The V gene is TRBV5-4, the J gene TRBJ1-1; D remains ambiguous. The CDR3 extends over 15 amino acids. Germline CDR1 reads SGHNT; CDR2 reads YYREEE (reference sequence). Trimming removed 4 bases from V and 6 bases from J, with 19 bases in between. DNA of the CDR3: TGTGCCAGCAGCCGCAAGGACCGCGCCAGCTCTGAAGCTTTCTTT. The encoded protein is CASSRKDRASSEAFF.

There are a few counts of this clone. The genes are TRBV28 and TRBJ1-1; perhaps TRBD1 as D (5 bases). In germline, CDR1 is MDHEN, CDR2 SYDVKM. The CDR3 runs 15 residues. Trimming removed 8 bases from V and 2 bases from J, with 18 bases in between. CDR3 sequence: CASLPSGTGNTEAFF. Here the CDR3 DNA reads TGTGCCAGCCTACCCTCAGGGACGGGAAACACTGAAGCTTTCTTT.

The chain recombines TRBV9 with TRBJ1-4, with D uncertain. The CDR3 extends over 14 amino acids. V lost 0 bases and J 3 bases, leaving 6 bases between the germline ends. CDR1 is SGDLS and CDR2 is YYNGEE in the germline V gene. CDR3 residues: CASSVGGANEKLFF. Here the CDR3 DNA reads TGTGCCAGCAGCGTAGGAGGAGCTAATGAAAAACTGTTTTTT.

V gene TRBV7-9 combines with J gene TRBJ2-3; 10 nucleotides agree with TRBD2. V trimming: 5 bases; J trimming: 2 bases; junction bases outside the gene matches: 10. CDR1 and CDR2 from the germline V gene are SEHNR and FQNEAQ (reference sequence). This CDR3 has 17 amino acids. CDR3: CASSRTRTSGFTDTQYF. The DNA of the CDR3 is TGTGCCAGCAGCCGAACCCGGACTAGCGGCTTCACAGATACGCAGTATTTT.

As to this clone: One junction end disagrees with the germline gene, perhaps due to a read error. The DNA for the CDR3 is TGTGCTAGCAGCGTTAGCGAGAACACAGATACGCAGTATTTT. This translates into CASSVSENTDTQYF. The chain combines TRBV7-7 with TRBJ2-3; possibly TRBD2 for D (5 bases). CDR3 length: 14 residues. Germline CDR1 is SSHAT and CDR2 is FNYEAQ (reference sequence). The entire variable domain, with the rest obtained from reference TRBV7-7 and TRBJ2-3, is as follows: GAGVSQSPRYKVTKRGQDVTLRCDPISSHATLYWYQQALGQGPEFLTYFNYEAQPDKSGLPSDRFSAERPEGSISTLTIQRTEQRDSAMYRCASSVSENTDTQYFGPGTRLTVL.

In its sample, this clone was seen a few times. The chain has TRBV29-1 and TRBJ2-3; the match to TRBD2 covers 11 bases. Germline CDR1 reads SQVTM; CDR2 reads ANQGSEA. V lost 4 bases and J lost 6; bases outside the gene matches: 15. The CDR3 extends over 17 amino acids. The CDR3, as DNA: TGCAGCGTTGTTCCCAACCGGCTAGCGGGGGGACTGGATACGCAGTATTTT. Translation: CSVVPNRLAGGLDTQYF.